The source of this TCR beta chain is a study of multiple sclerosis patients with progressive multifocal leukoencephalopathy. The time point: about six months of natalizumab therapy. General study points: In most PML patients, TRB repertoires appeared less diverse by entropy. Before and during natalizumab, the clones expanded at PML already existed. Findings may reflect JC virus infection or just general immunocompromise.

Clones were read by immunoSEQ multiplex PCR, and TCRdb kept only the in-frame ones, dropping some. The sample lists about 30,000 clones; about 90% were seen once. Comment on this clone: Its antigen is not known.

With V trimmed by 3 bases and J by 2 bases, 10 bases remained unmatched. This CDR3 has 15 amino acids. The germline CDR1 and CDR2 sequences are SQVTM and ANQGSEA. Sequencing was performed on PBMCs, taken from a patient treated with natalizumab. The clonotype originates from a human donor with multiple sclerosis. The chain combines TRBV29-1 with TRBJ2-7, with TRBD1 identical over 7 bases. CDR3 sequence reads: CSVEAAGTVPYEQYF. The CDR3 region has the DNA TGCAGCGTTGAGGCCGCCGGGACAGTTCCCTACGAGCAGTACTTC.